The present entry profiles one TCR beta chain with its context. Germline V gene lookup returns CDR1 LNHDA and CDR2 SQIVND (reference sequence). V shed 5 bases and J 2 bases; nucleotides not matched to a gene: 14. CDR3 length: 18 residues. This sample is part of a study of blood T cell repertoires in COVID-19. Study details: PBMCs, B-cell-depleted T cells, or T cells were the source of the cDNA or gDNA that made up the material.

Using immunoSEQ multiplex PCR, the repertoire was profiled, and TCRdb retains in-frame clones only, with some absent. The top ten clones hold 2% to 2.5% of a sample with hundreds of thousands of clones, 75% to 90% of them seen once. The V and J genes are TRBV19 and TRBJ2-4; 8 bases align to TRBD2. The sequence came from a woman aged 18-29 years who had recovered from COVID-19. Sequencing was carried out using PBMCs or T cells enriched from blood (not recorded which). CDR3 in amino acids: CASSPPGGAARPKNIQYF. The CDR3, as DNA: TGTGCCAGTAGTCCCCCGGGGGGGGCGGCGAGGCCCAAAAACATTCAGTACTTC.